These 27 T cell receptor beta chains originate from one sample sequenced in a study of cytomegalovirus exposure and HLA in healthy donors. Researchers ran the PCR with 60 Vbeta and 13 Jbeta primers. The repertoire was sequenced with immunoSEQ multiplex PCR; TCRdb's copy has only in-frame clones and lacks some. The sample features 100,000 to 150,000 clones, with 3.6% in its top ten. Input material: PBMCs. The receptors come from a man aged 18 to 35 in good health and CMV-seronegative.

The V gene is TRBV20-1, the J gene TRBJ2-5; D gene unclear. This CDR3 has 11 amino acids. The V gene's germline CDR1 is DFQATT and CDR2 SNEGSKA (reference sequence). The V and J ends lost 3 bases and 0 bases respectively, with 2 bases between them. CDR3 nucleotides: TGCAGTGCTAGCAACCAAGAGACCCAGTACTTC. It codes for CSASNQETQYF.

The CDR3 is CASSRSDRDGYTF. As DNA, the CDR3 is TGCGCCAGCAGCCGGTCGGACAGGGACGGCTACACCTTC. This sequence joins TRBV5-1 and TRBJ1-2; TRBD1 agrees at 8 bases. Germline CDR1 and CDR2: SGHRS and YFSETQ. The CDR3 sequence is 13 residues long. V lost 4 bases to trimming and J lost 8 bases; unmatched junction nucleotides: 7.

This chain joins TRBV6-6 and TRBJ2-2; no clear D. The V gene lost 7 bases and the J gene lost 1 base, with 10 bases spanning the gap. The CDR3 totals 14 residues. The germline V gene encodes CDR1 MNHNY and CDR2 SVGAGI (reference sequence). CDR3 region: CASTLRQNTGELFF. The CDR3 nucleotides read TGTGCCAGCACTCTACGACAGAACACCGGGGAGCTGTTTTTT.

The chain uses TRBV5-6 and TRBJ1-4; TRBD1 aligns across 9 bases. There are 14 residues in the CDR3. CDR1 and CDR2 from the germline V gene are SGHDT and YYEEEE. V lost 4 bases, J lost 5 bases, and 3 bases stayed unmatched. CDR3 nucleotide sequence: TGTGCCAGCAGCAGGGACAGGGCGAATGAAAAACTGTTTTTT. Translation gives CASSRDRANEKLFF.

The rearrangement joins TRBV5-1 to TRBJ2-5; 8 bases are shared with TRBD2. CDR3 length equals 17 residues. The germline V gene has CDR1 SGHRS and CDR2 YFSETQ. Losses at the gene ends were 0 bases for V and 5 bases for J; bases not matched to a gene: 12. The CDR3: CASSLEPGGPLRETQYF. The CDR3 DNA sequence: TGCGCCAGCAGCTTGGAGCCGGGGGGGCCCTTAAGGGAGACCCAGTACTTC.

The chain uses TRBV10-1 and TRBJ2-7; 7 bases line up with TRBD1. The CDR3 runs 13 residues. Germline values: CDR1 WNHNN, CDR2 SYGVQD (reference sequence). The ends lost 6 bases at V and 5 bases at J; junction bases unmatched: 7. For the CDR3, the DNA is TGCGCCAGCAGGAGACAGGGTTCGGACGAGCAGTACTTC. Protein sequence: CASRRQGSDEQYF.

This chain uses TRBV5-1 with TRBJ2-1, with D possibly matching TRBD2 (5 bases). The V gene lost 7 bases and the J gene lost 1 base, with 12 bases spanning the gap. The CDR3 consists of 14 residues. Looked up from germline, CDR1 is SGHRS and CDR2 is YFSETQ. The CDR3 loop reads CASSWGESYNEQFF. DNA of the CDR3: TGCGCCAGCTCCTGGGGAGAGTCCTACAATGAGCAGTTCTTC. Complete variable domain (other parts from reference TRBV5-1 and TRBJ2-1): KAGVTQTPRYLIKTRGQQVTLSCSPISGHRSVSWYQQTPGQGLQFLFEYFSETQRNKGNFPGRFSGRQFSNSRSEMNVSTLELGDSALYLCASSWGESYNEQFFGPGTRLTVL.

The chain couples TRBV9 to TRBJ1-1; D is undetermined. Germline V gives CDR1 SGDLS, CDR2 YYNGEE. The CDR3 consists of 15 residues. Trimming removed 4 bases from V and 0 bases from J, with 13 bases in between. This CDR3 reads CASSPIVALNTEAFF. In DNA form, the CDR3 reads TGTGCCAGCAGCCCCATTGTAGCCCTGAACACTGAAGCTTTCTTT.

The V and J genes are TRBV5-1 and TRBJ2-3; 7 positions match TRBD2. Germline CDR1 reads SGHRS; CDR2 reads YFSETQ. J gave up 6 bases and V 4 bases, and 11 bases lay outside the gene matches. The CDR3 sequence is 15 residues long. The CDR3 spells CASSPSGSGADTQYF. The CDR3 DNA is TGCGCCAGCAGCCCGTCGGGAAGCGGGGCGGATACGCAGTATTTT.

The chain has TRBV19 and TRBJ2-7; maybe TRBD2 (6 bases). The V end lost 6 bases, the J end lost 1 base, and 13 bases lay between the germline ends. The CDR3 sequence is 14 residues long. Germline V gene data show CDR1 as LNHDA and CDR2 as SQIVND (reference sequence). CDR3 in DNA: TGTGCCAGTAGCCCCCCCGGGGGATCCTACGAGCAGTACTTC. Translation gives CASSPPGGSYEQYF. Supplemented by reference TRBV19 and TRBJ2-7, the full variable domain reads DGGITQSPKYLFRKEGQNVTLSCEQNLNHDAMYWYRQDPGQGLRLIYYSQIVNDFQKGDIAEGYSVSREKKESFPLTVTSAQKNPTAFYLCASSPPGGSYEQYFGPGTRLTVT.

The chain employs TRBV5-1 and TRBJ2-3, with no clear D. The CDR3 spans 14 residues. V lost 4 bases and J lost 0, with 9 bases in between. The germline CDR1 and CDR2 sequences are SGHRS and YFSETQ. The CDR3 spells CASSALGSTDTQYF. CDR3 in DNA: TGCGCCAGCAGCGCACTGGGCAGCACAGATACGCAGTATTTT.

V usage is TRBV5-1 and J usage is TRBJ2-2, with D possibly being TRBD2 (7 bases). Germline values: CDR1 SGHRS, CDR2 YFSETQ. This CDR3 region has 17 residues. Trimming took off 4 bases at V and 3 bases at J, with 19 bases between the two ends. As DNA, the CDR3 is TGCGCCAGCAGCACCCCTGAGACGGGGGGCGACACCGGGGAGCTGTTTTTT. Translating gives CASSTPETGGDTGELFF. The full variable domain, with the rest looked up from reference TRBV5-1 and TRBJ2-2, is KAGVTQTPRYLIKTRGQQVTLSCSPISGHRSVSWYQQTPGQGLQFLFEYFSETQRNKGNFPGRFSGRQFSNSRSEMNVSTLELGDSALYLCASSTPETGGDTGELFFGEGSRLTVL.

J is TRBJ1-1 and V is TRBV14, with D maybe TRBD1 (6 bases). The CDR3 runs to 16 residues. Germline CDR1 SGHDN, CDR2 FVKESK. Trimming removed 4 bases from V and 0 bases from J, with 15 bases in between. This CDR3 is CASSPSDSVLNTEAFF. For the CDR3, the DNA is TGTGCCAGCAGCCCTTCGGACAGCGTACTGAACACTGAAGCTTTCTTT.

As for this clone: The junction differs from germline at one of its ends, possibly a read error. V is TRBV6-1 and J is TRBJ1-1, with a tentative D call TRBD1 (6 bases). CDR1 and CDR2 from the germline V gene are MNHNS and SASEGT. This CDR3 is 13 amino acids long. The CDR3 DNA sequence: TGTGCCAGCAGTTCGGACAGTAGGACTGGAGCTTTCTTT. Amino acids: CASSSDSRTGAFF.

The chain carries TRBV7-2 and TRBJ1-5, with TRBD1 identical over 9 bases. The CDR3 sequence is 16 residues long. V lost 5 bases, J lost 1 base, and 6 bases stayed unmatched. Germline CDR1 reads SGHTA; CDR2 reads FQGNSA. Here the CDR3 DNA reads TGTGCCAGCAGCATAACACAGGGGGCAAGCAATCAGCCCCAGCATTTT. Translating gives CASSITQGASNQPQHF. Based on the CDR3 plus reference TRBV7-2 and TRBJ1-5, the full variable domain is GAGVSQSPSNKVTEKGKDVELRCDPISGHTALYWYRQSLGQGLEFLIYFQGNSAPDKSGLPSDRFSAERTGGSVSTLTIQRTQQEDSAVYLCASSITQGASNQPQHFGDGTRLSIL.

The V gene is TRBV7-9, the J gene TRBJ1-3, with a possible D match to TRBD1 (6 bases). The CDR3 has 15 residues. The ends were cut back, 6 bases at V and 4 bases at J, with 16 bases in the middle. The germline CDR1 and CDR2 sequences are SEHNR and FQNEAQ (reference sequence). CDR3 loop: CASSLTGTSGNTIYF. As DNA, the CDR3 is TGTGCCAGCAGTCTCACAGGGACCTCAGGAAACACCATATATTTT.

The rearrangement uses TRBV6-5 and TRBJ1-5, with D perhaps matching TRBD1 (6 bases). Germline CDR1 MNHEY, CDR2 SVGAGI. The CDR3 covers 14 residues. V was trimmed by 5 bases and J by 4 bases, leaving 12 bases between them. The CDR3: CASSAGTPNQPQHF. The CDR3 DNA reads TGTGCCAGCAGTGCCGGGACACCAAATCAGCCCCAGCATTTT.

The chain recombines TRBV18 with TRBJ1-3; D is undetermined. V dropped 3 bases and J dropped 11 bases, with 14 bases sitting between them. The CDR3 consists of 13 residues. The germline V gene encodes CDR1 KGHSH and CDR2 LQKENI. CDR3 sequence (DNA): TGTGCCAGCTCACCCCCAGGCCGTAGTTCCATATATTTT. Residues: CASSPPGRSSIYF. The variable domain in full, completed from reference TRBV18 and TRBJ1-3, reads NAGVMQNPRHLVRRRGQEARLRCSPMKGHSHVYWYRQLPEEGLKFMVYLQKENIIDESGMPKERFSAEFPKEGPSILRIQQVVRGDSAAYFCASSPPGRSSIYFGEGSWLTVV.

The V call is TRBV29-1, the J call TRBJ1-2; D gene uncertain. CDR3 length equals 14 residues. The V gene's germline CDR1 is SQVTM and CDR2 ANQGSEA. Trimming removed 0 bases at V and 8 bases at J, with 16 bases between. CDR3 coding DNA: TGCAGCGTTGAAGAGGGAGTCGGTATCGGCGGCTACACCTTC. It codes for CSVEEGVGIGGYTF.

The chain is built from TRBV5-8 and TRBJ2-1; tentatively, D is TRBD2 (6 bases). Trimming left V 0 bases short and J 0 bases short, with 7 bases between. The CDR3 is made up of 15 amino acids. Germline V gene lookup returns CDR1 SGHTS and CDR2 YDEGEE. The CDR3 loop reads CASSLGDSSYNEQFF. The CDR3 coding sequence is TGTGCCAGCAGCTTGGGGGACTCCTCCTACAATGAGCAGTTCTTC.

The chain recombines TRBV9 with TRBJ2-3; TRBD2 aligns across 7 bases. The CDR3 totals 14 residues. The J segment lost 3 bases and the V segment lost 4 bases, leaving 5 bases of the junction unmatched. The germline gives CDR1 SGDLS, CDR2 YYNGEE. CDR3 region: CASSQSGKTDTQYF. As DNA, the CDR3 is TGTGCCAGCAGCCAAAGCGGGAAAACAGATACGCAGTATTTT.

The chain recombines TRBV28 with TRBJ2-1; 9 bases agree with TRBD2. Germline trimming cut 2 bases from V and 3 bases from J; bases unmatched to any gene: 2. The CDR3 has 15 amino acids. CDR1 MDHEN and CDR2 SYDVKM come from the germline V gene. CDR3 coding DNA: TGTGCCAGCAGTTTAGGCGGGAGGGGCTACAATGAGCAGTTCTTC. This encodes CASSLGGRGYNEQFF.

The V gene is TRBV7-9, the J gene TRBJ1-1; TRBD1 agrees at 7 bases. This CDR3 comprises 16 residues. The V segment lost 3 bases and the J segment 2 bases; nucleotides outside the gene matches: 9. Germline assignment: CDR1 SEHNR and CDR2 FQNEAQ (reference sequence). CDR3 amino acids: CASSFLTGTANTEAFF. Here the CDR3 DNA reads TGTGCCAGCAGCTTCCTTACCGGGACAGCTAACACTGAAGCTTTCTTT.

This chain's CDR3 is CASSLVVLSSYNEQFF. DNA of the CDR3: TGCGCCAGCAGCTTGGTAGTGCTAAGCTCCTACAATGAGCAGTTCTTC. The chain carries TRBV5-1 and TRBJ2-1; D ambiguous. Trimming took off 0 bases at V and 0 bases at J, with 10 bases between the two ends. This CDR3 is built from 16 residues. Germline V gene lookup returns CDR1 SGHRS and CDR2 YFSETQ.

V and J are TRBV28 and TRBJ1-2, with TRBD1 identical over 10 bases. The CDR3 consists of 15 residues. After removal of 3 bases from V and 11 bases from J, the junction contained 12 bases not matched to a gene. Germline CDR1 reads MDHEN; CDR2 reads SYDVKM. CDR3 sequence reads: CASSFLTGGASAYTF. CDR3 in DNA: TGTGCCAGCAGTTTTCTGACAGGGGGCGCAAGTGCTTACACCTTC.

The CDR3 region has the DNA TGTGCCAGCAGTTACGGACAGGACAATCAGCCCCAGCATTTT. It encodes CASSYGQDNQPQHF. The chain links TRBV6-5 to TRBJ1-5, with 7 positions matching TRBD1. Germline V gene lookup returns CDR1 MNHEY and CDR2 SVGAGI. Trimming at V came to 2 bases and at J to 3 bases, leaving 1 base not matched to a gene. The CDR3 covers 14 residues.

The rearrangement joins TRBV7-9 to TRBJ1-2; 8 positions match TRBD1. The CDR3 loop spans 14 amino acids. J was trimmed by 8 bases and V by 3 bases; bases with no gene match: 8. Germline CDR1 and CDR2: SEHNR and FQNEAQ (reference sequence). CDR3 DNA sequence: TGTGCCAGCAGCTTGATCAGGGGGCTCGAAGGCTACACCTTC. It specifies CASSLIRGLEGYTF.